The text below deals with one T cell receptor (beta chain). Antigen specificity is unknown. The source of the sample is a study of radiation and T cells in renal cell carcinoma. The sample's time point: baseline pretreatment blood. Treatment specified: 15 Gy SBRT to primary tumor, nephrectomy 4 weeks later. This CDR3 has 15 residues. The ends were cut back, 0 bases at V and 4 bases at J, with 9 bases in the middle. CDR1 and CDR2 from the germline V gene are SGHTA and FQGNSA. Data came from immunoSEQ multiplex PCR; TCRdb stores just in-frame clones and leaves some out. The sample records around 140,000 clones, approximately 82% being singletons. General study findings and limits: Top tumor clonotypes rose in blood 2 weeks post-radiation, then contracted.

V usage is TRBV7-2 and J usage is TRBJ2-2, with a tentative D call TRBD2 (6 bases). This sequence originates from a woman between 45 and 60 years old with renal cell carcinoma. The material was blood, obtained from a patient whose treatment included radiotherapy and nephrectomy. In DNA form, the CDR3 reads TGTGCCAGCAGCTTAGCGGAGGGTAGCACCGGGGAGCTGTTTTTT. This sequence encodes CASSLAEGSTGELFF.